This T cell receptor (beta chain) stems from a study of shared clonotypes between healthy human individuals. V lost 1 base, J lost 0 bases, and 14 bases lay in between. CDR3 length equals 16 residues. Germline CDR1 SGHRS, CDR2 YFSETQ. This table comes from immunoSEQ multiplex PCR, and its TCRdb copy is limited to in-frame clones, with some not included. The sample contains roughly 2.6 million clones, just over 90% of which appear only once. The TCR was taken from a man in his late teens or twenties in good health. Source material: naive CD4+ T cells sorted from blood. The sample's subset: CD45RA+ positively selected. The rearrangement uses TRBV5-1 and TRBJ2-7; D remains unclear. The CDR3 region is CASSLMLSGPSYEQYF. The DNA of the CDR3 is TGCGCCAGCAGCTTGATGCTTTCGGGTCCCTCCTACGAGCAGTACTTC.